This T cell receptor beta chain emerged from a study of CD8+ T cells in alopecia areata. Across the study: The protocol delivered tofacitinib for 6 to 18 months, then withdrew it for 6 months. Findings and caveats of the study: The presence of one nonresponder keeps the tie between baseline CD8+ expansion and response uncertain.

Reverse transcription of extracted RNA yielded cDNA, which provided the sequencing template. The method was immunoSEQ multiplex PCR; TCRdb's version includes in-frame clones alone and lacks a portion of them. The sample lists some 120,000 clones; roughly three fifths were seen once. Comment on this clone: Its antigen is as yet unknown.

Treatment noted: oral pan-JAK inhibitor, 5-10 mg twice daily. CD4+ and CD8+ T cells were sorted from PBMCs. Trimming shortened V by 2 bases and J by 4 bases, and 17 bases separated the two germline ends. The CDR3 is 16 amino acids. Per germline, CDR1 MNHEY and CDR2 SVGAGI. Sequenced material: CD8+ T cells sorted from blood, taken at week 24, from a patient treated with tofacitinib. The chain joins TRBV6-5 to TRBJ1-1, with a possible D match to TRBD1 (6 bases). The source is a human donor with alopecia areata. The CDR3 region has the DNA TGTGCCAGCAGTTACGGACTCCGGGGGCCGGGCACTGAAGCTTTCTTT. Protein: CASSYGLRGPGTEAFF.